The rows below give T cell receptor beta chains drawn from one sample of a study of control samples from healthy donors and cancer patients. Produced via immunoSEQ multiplex PCR; TCRdb's table is partial and in-frame only. The sample holds around 30,000 clones, approximately 94% seen once. The sequenced sample was blood. These receptors were taken from a man aged 60-69 years in good health. The CDR3 runs from the conserved cysteine through the conserved F or W. A D gene is named only where the DNA matches it firmly. Only part of the rows carry a size: once, few, many, or a class if the clone is expanded.

CDR3 protein	CDR3 DNA	clone size	D gene	V gene	J gene
CASSEQTSTYGYTF	TGTGCCAGCAGTGAACAGACTTCCACCTATGGCTACACCTTC	once	NA	TRBV2	TRBJ1-2
CASSFFILRGHSYNSPLHF	TGTGCCAGCAGCTTCTTTATCTTGCGGGGCCACTCCTATAATTCACCCCTCCACTTT	NA	NA	TRBV7-9	TRBJ1-6
CASSLQGAPYEQYF	TGTGCCAGCAGCTTACAAGGGGCCCCCTACGAGCAGTACTTC	once	NA	TRBV7-6	TRBJ2-7
CASSWTEGNTIYF	TGTGCCAGCAGTTGGACAGAAGGAAACACCATATATTTT	NA	NA	TRBV6-5	TRBJ1-3
CASSSGLAGEGDTQYF	TGTGCCAGCAGCTCGGGACTAGCGGGGGAGGGGGATACGCAGTATTTT	NA	TRBD2	TRBV5-4	TRBJ2-3
CASSLSDGGSGNTIYF	TGTGCCAGCAGCTTAAGTGACGGGGGCTCTGGAAACACCATATATTTT	once	NA	TRBV7-3	TRBJ1-3
CASSLDLYEQYF	TGTGCCAGCAGCTTAGATCTTTACGAGCAGTACTTC	NA	NA	TRBV11-2	TRBJ2-7
CASSLDAFYGYTF	TGTGCCAGCAGCTTAGACGCTTTCTATGGCTACACCTTC	NA	NA	TRBV7-9	TRBJ1-2
CASSFSGGETQYF	TGTGCCAGCAGCTTTAGCGGGGGGGAGACCCAGTACTTC	NA	TRBD2	TRBV5-6	TRBJ2-5
CASSLLGQGDGYTF	TGTGCCAGCTCGTTGCTGGGACAGGGCGATGGCTACACCTTC	NA	TRBD1	TRBV2	TRBJ1-2
CASSLGQGAIYEQYF	TGTGCCAGCAGCTTAGGACAGGGGGCGATCTACGAGCAGTACTTC	once	TRBD1	TRBV13	TRBJ2-7
CASSLPQETGELFF	TGCGCCAGCAGCTTGCCTCAGGAGACCGGGGAGCTGTTTTTT	once	NA	TRBV5-1	TRBJ2-2
CASSFRATSSTDTQYF	TGTGCCAGCAGCTTCCGGGCTACCTCTAGCACAGATACGCAGTATTTT	NA	NA	TRBV5-6	TRBJ2-3
CASSVLAGPYNEQFF	TGTGCCAGCAGTGTACTAGCGGGGCCCTACAATGAGCAGTTCTTC	NA	TRBD2	TRBV6-2/TRBV6-3	TRBJ2-1
CASSPPSRGSNTQYF	TGTGCCAGCTCACCACCGAGCAGGGGGAGTAATACGCAGTATTTT	NA	TRBD1	TRBV18	TRBJ2-3
CASSLSPAYGYTF	TGTGCCAGCAGCTTATCTCCGGCCTATGGCTACACCTTC	NA	NA	TRBV7-2	TRBJ1-2
CASSSWQGRGMNTEAFF	TGTGCCAGCAGTTCTTGGCAGGGACGGGGCATGAACACTGAAGCTTTCTTT	NA	NA	TRBV28	TRBJ1-1
CASSIDHNRGLANQPQHF	TGTGCCAGTAGTATAGATCATAACAGGGGATTAGCAAATCAGCCCCAGCATTTT	NA	TRBD1	TRBV19	TRBJ1-5
CASSYGGRPSYEQYF	TGTGCCAGCAGTTACGGGGGCAGGCCCTCCTACGAGCAGTACTTC	NA	NA	TRBV6-2/TRBV6-3	TRBJ2-7
CASRQGFYEQYF	TGTGCCAGCAGACAGGGATTCTACGAGCAGTACTTC	NA	NA	TRBV12-3/TRBV12-4	TRBJ2-7
CASSEWMGTDTQYF	TGTGCCAGCAGTGAATGGATGGGCACAGATACGCAGTATTTT	NA	NA	TRBV6-1	TRBJ2-3
CASSVTGSIYEQYF	TGTGCCAGCAGCGTTACGGGGAGTATCTACGAGCAGTACTTC	once	NA	TRBV9	TRBJ2-7
CASSQAAGMNTEAFF	TGCGCCAGCAGCCAAGCGGCGGGAATGAACACTGAAGCTTTCTTT	NA	NA	TRBV4-1	TRBJ1-1
CASSSADNQPQHF	TGTGCCAGCAGTTCGGCAGACAATCAGCCCCAGCATTTT	NA	NA	TRBV27	TRBJ1-5
CASSLGRDTLWNTEAFF	TGCGCCAGCAGCTTGGGTCGGGACACCCTATGGAACACTGAAGCTTTCTTT	NA	NA	TRBV5-1	TRBJ1-1
CASSPIRTSNYGYTF	TGTGCCAGCTCACCAATCCGAACTTCTAACTATGGCTACACCTTC	NA	NA	TRBV18	TRBJ1-2
CSVEAPGRNNEQFF	TGCAGCGTTGAAGCACCAGGGCGAAACAATGAGCAGTTCTTC	NA	NA	TRBV29-1	TRBJ2-1
CASSLGLRVNSPLHF	TGTGCCAGCAGCTTAGGCCTCAGGGTTAATTCACCCCTCCACTTT	NA	NA	TRBV7-9	TRBJ1-6
CASSPKAGGTTEQFF	TGTGCCAGCTCACCGAAGGCAGGGGGGACAACTGAGCAGTTCTTC	NA	NA	TRBV18	TRBJ2-1
CASRDQTGGGAEAFF	TGTGCCAGCAGAGATCAAACAGGGGGCGGCGCTGAAGCTTTCTTT	NA	TRBD1	TRBV2	TRBJ1-1
CASSLARTGLNYGYTF	TGTGCCAGCAGCCTCGCACGGACAGGACTTAACTATGGCTACACCTTC	NA	TRBD1	TRBV14	TRBJ1-2
CASSRGEGYGYTF	TGTGCCAGCAGTAGGGGAGAAGGCTATGGCTACACCTTC	NA	NA	TRBV6-5	TRBJ1-2
CASSLSDRESNQPQHF	TGTGCCAGCTCACTCTCAGACAGGGAAAGCAATCAGCCCCAGCATTTT	NA	TRBD1	TRBV18	TRBJ1-5
CASSTTLLSNQPQHF	TGTGCCAGTAGTACCACACTCTTAAGCAATCAGCCCCAGCATTTT	NA	NA	TRBV19	TRBJ1-5
CASSQGIAGSSYEQYF	TGCGCCAGCAGCCAAGGGATAGCGGGGAGCTCCTACGAGCAGTACTTC	NA	TRBD2	TRBV4-3	TRBJ2-7
CASSHFGQGRNTEAFF	TGCGCCAGCAGCCATTTCGGACAGGGAAGGAACACTGAAGCTTTCTTT	NA	TRBD1	TRBV4-3	TRBJ1-1
CASSPIAQGGQPQHF	TGTGCCAGCTCACCAATTGCCCAGGGTGGTCAGCCCCAGCATTTT	NA	NA	TRBV18	TRBJ1-5
CASSLSSGVTEAFF	TGTGCCAGCAGCCTGTCGTCCGGGGTAACTGAAGCTTTCTTT	NA	NA	TRBV11-2	TRBJ1-1
CASSYSMGQRGQPQHF	TGTGCCAGCAGTTACTCGATGGGACAGCGAGGTCAGCCCCAGCATTTT	NA	TRBD1	TRBV6-2/TRBV6-3	TRBJ1-5
CASSAPRQGIKNTF	TGTGCCAGCAGCGCACCAAGACAGGGGATTAAAAACACCTTC	NA	TRBD1	TRBV7-9	TRBJ1-2
CATSPQGGSTDTQYF	TGCGCCACCAGCCCCCAGGGGGGAAGCACAGATACGCAGTATTTT	NA	NA	TRBV4-3	TRBJ2-3
CASRATGARTDTQYF	TGTGCCAGCAGGGCTACAGGGGCGCGCACAGATACGCAGTATTTT	NA	TRBD1	TRBV2	TRBJ2-3
CASSLNTGGTYEQYF	TGTGCCAGCAGCCTAAACACCGGGGGGACCTACGAGCAGTACTTC	NA	TRBD2	TRBV11-3	TRBJ2-7
CASSLGTSDTGELFF	TGTGCCAGTAGTTTGGGCACTTCTGACACCGGGGAGCTGTTTTTT	NA	NA	TRBV19	TRBJ2-2
CASSDGTPGANVLTF	TGCGCCAGCAGCGACGGGACGCCTGGGGCCAACGTCCTGACTTTC	NA	NA	TRBV5-1	TRBJ2-6
CASSFSTEAFF	TGTGCCAGCAGCTTCAGCACTGAAGCTTTCTTT	NA	NA	TRBV7-2	TRBJ1-1
CASSLRRTEAFF	TGTGCCAGCAGTTTACGTCGGACTGAAGCTTTCTTT	few	NA	TRBV12-3/TRBV12-4	TRBJ1-1
CASRWLADTQYF	TGTGCCAGCAGATGGCTCGCAGATACGCAGTATTTT	NA	NA	TRBV12-3/TRBV12-4	TRBJ2-3
CASTSNRGGMNTEAFF	TGTGCCAGCACATCGAACCGGGGAGGTATGAACACTGAAGCTTTCTTT	NA	NA	TRBV2	TRBJ1-1
CASSGRDMNTEAFF	TGCGCCAGCAGCGGCCGGGACATGAACACTGAAGCTTTCTTT	NA	NA	TRBV5-1	TRBJ1-1
CASTRGGAGGRDTGELFF	TGTGCCAGTACTCGGGGGGGGGCGGGGGGGCGTGACACCGGGGAGCTGTTTTTT	once	TRBD2	TRBV19	TRBJ2-2
CSASSGGDTQYF	TGCAGTGCTAGTTCCGGGGGAGATACGCAGTATTTT	NA	NA	TRBV20-1	TRBJ2-3
CASRLAGAGYTF	TGTGCCAGCAGGTTGGCAGGGGCGGGCTACACCTTC	NA	NA	TRBV28	TRBJ1-2
CASSLAGQRTEAFF	TGTGCCAGCAGCTTAGCGGGACAGAGGACTGAAGCTTTCTTT	NA	TRBD1	TRBV7-2	TRBJ1-1
CASSKGENKVGYTF	TGTGCCAGCAGCAAGGGGGAGAACAAGGTTGGCTACACCTTC	NA	NA	TRBV7-9	TRBJ1-2